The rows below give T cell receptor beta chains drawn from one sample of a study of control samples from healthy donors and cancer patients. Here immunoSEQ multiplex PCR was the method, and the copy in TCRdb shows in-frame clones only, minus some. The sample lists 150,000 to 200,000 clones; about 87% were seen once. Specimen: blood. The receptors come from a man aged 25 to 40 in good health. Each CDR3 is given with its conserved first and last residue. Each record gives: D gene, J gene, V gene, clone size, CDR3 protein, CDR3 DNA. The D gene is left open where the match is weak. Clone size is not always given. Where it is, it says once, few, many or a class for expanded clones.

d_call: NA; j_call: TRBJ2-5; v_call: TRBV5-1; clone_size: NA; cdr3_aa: CASSLGTGGIWETQYF; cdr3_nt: TGCGCCAGCAGCTTGGGGACAGGCGGGATTTGGGAGACCCAGTACTTC
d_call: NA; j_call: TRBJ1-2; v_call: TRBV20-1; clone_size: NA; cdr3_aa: CSAGENYGYTF; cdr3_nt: TGCAGTGCCGGGGAGAACTATGGCTACACCTTC
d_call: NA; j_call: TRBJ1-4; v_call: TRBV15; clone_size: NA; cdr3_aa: CATSRDRTATNEKLFF; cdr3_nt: TGTGCCACCAGCAGAGACAGGACTGCAACTAATGAAAAACTGTTTTTT
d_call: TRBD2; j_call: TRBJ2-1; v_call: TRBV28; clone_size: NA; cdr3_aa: CASMPSGRAGNRGEQFF; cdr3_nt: TGTGCCAGCATGCCTAGCGGGAGGGCCGGCAACAGAGGCGAGCAGTTCTTC
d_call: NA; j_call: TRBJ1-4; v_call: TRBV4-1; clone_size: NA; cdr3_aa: CASSQDPGKDEKLFF; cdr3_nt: TGCGCCAGCAGCCAAGATCCAGGGAAGGATGAAAAACTGTTTTTT
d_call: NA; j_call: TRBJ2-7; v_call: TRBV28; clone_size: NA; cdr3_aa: CASRSGGINLFQPYEQYF; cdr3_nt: TGTGCCAGCAGAAGTGGGGGGATTAATCTCTTTCAACCCTACGAGCAGTACTTC
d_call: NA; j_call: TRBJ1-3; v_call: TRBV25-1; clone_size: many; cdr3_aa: CASSEANSGNTIYF; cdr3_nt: TGTGCCAGCAGTGAGGCCAACTCTGGAAACACCATATATTTT
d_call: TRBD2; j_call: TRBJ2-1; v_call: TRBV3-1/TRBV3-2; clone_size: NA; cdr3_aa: CASSPGLAGRNEQFF; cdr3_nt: TGTGCCAGCAGTCCGGGACTAGCGGGGAGGAATGAGCAGTTCTTC
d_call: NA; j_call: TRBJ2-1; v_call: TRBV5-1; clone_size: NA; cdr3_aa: CASSLGTGNEQFF; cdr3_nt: TGCGCCAGCAGCTTGGGAACTGGCAACGAGCAGTTCTTC
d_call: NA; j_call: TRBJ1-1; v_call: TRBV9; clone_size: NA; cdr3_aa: CASSPHRSATEAFF; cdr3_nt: TGTGCCAGCAGCCCCCACAGGTCGGCCACTGAAGCTTTCTTT
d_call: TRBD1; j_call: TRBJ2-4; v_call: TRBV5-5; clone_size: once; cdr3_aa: CASSSGTEDIQYF; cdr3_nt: TGTGCCAGCAGCTCAGGGACAGAGGACATTCAGTACTTC
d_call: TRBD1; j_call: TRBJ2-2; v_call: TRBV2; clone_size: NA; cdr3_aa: CASSGQGKITGELFF; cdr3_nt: TGTGCCAGCAGTGGACAGGGAAAAATCACCGGGGAGCTGTTTTTT
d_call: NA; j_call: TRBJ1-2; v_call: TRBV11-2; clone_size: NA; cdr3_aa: CASSLSRGSYGYTF; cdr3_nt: TGTGCCAGCAGCTTAAGTAGGGGCTCCTATGGCTACACCTTC
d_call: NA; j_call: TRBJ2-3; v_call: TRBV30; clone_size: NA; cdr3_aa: CAWSAAGGLLTDTQYF; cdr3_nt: TGTGCCTGGAGTGCTGCAGGGGGGCTCCTCACAGATACGCAGTATTTT
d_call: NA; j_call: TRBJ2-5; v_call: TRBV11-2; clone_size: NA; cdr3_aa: CASSPGGLTTIRREETQYF; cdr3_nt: TGTGCCAGCAGCCCGGGGGGCTTGACTACCATTCGAAGGGAAGAGACCCAGTACTTC
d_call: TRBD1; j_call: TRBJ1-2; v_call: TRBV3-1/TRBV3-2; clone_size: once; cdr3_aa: CASSHGTGVTGYTF; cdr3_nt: TGTGCCAGCAGTCACGGGACAGGGGTGACTGGCTACACCTTC
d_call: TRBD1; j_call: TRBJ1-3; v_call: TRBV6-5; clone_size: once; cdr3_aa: CASRDRDSGNTIYF; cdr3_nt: TGTGCCAGCAGAGACAGGGACTCTGGAAACACCATATATTTT
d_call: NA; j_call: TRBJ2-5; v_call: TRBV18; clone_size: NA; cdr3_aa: CASSPPGETQYF; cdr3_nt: TGTGCCAGCTCACCACCGGGGGAGACCCAGTACTTC
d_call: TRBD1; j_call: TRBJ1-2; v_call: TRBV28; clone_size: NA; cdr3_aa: CASSLGATGEYGYTF; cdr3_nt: TGTGCCAGCAGTCTCGGCGCGACAGGGGAATATGGCTACACCTTC
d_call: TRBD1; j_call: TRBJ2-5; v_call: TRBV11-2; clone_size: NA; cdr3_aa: CASSPWDRGAETQYF; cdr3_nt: TGTGCCAGCAGCCCCTGGGACAGGGGGGCAGAGACCCAGTACTTC
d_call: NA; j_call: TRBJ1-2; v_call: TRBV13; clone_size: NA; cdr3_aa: CASSLRNLGGYTF; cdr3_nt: TGTGCCAGCAGCTTAAGGAACCTGGGGGGCTACACCTTC